The present entry profiles one TCR beta chain with its context. Germline V CDR1 and CDR2: LGHDT, YNNKEL (reference sequence). Trimming left V 0 bases short and J 1 base short, with 9 bases between. The CDR3 runs to 15 residues. The data belong to a study of blood T cells in healthy people across ages. Sample-barcoded 5' priming and a J-beta primer mix drove a second PCR of about 7 to 12 cycles. TCRdb recomputed calls from the 5' RACE reads with MiXCR, one row per CDR3 protein. The sample lists more than 500,000 distinct CDR3 sequences, roughly 28% occurring once. Source material: blood. The rearrangement joins TRBV3-1 to TRBJ1-1; D may be TRBD1 (5 bases). This clonotype was obtained from a woman in her seventies in good health. The CDR3 DNA is TGTGCCAGCAGCCAAGAGACGGGGGGGAACACTGAAGCTTTCTTT. It codes for CASSQETGGNTEAFF.